These T cell receptor beta chains were read from a single sample in a study of shared clonotypes between healthy human individuals. Measured with immunoSEQ multiplex PCR; TCRdb has only the in-frame clones, and not every one. Here the sample spans approximately 400,000 clones, approximately 96% being singletons. Sample: memory CD8+ T cells sorted from blood. The receptors were gathered from a man aged 30-40 years in good health. The CDR3 runs from the conserved cysteine through the conserved F or W.

v_call: TRBV4-1; j_call: TRBJ2-3; cdr3_length: 18; cdr3_aa: CASSLRELAGASTDTQYF
v_call: TRBV5-4; j_call: TRBJ2-5; cdr3_length: 15; cdr3_aa: CASSSRLATRETQYF
v_call: TRBV9; j_call: TRBJ2-2; cdr3_length: 13; cdr3_aa: CASSASLRGELFF
v_call: TRBV5-4; j_call: TRBJ2-6; cdr3_length: 15; cdr3_aa: CAASPGFPGANVLTF
v_call: TRBV27; j_call: TRBJ2-7; cdr3_length: 14; cdr3_aa: CASSSARVGYEQYF
v_call: TRBV2; j_call: TRBJ1-2; cdr3_length: 14; cdr3_aa: CATPWTPEAYGYTF
v_call: TRBV28; j_call: TRBJ2-7; cdr3_length: 12; cdr3_aa: CASKQGPYEQYF
v_call: TRBV7-2; j_call: TRBJ2-3; cdr3_length: 16; cdr3_aa: CASSLGLAGGTDTQYF
v_call: TRBV7-2; j_call: TRBJ2-5; cdr3_length: 14; cdr3_aa: CASSLAQKLETQYF
v_call: TRBV6-5; j_call: TRBJ1-1; cdr3_length: 14; cdr3_aa: CASSYRGLNTEAFF
v_call: TRBV9; j_call: TRBJ2-1; cdr3_length: 11; cdr3_aa: CASSVGSEQFF
v_call: TRBV28; j_call: TRBJ2-7; cdr3_length: 15; cdr3_aa: CASSLWPTGTYEQYF
v_call: TRBV5-1; j_call: TRBJ2-1; cdr3_length: 14; cdr3_aa: CASRSAGGPNEQFF
v_call: TRBV4-1; j_call: TRBJ2-7; cdr3_length: 16; cdr3_aa: CASSQGWGTEVYEQYF
v_call: TRBV18; j_call: TRBJ2-3; cdr3_length: 15; cdr3_aa: CASSPRPFGADTQYF